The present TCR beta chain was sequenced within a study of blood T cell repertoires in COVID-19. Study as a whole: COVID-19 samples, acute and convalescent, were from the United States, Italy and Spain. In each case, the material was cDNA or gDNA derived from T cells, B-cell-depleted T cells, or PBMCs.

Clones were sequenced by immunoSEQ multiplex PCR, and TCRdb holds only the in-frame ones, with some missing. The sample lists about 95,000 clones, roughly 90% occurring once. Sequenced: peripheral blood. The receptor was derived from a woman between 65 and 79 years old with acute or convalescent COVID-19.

The CDR3 loop reads CASSPGKFMTGQETQYF. CDR3 sequence (DNA): TGCGCCAGCAGCCCCGGAAAATTTATGACAGGTCAAGAGACCCAGTACTTC. The rearrangement joins TRBV4-1 to TRBJ2-5; possibly TRBD1 for D (6 bases). CDR3 length equals 17 residues. Germline values: CDR1 MGHRA, CDR2 YSYEKL. The germline V and J ends were trimmed by 4 bases and 2 bases, with 20 bases remaining between them.